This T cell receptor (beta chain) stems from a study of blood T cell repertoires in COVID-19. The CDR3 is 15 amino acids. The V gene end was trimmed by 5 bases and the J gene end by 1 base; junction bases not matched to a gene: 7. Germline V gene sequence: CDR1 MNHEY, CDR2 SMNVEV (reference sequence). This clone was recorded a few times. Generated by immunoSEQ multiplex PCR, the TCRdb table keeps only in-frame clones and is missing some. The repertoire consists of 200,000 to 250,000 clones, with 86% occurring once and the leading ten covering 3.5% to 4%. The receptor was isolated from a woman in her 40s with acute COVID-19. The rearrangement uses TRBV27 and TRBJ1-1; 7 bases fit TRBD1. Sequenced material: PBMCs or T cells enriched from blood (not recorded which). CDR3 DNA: TGTGCCAGCAGTAAATACCGGGACAGGAACACTGAAGCTTTCTTT. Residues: CASSKYRDRNTEAFF.